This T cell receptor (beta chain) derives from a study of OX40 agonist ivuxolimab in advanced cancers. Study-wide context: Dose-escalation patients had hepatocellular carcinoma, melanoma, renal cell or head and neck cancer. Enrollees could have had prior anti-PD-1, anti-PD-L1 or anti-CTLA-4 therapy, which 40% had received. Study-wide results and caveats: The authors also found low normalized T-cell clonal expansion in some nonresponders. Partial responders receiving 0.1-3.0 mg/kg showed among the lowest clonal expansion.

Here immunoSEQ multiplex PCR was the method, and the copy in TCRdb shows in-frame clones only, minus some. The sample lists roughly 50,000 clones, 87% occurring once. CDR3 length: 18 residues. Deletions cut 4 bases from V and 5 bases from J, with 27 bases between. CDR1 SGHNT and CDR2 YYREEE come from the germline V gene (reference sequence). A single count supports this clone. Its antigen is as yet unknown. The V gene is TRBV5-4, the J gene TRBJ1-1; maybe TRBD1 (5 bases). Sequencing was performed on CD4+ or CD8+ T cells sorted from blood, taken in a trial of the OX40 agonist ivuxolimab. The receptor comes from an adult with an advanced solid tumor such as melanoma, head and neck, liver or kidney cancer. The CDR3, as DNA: TGTGCCAGCAGCCAAGTAGTTGGGCGAGGGGCCGCGCGTACTGAAGCTTTCTTT. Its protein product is CASSQVVGRGAARTEAFF.